The 28 T cell receptor beta chains in this list originate from one sample, sequenced in a study of T cell responses to AZD1222 COVID-19 vaccine. Libraries were prepared by immunoSEQ multiplex PCR; TCRdb keeps only in-frame clonotypes and omits some of them. Seen here are over 95,000 clones, around 89% observed once, and the top ten hold about 6%. The specimen comprised peripheral blood, sampled 28 days after the second AZD1222 dose. The receptor source for this set is an adult who received the AZD1222 COVID-19 vaccine.

This clone was observed a handful of times. The gene calls are TRBV6-5 and TRBJ1-2; 7 bases fit TRBD1. The CDR3 is 14 amino acids. Germline V gene data show CDR1 as MNHEY and CDR2 as SVGAGI. With V trimmed by 6 bases and J by 0 bases, 4 bases remained unmatched. The CDR3 spells CASRGTATNYGYTF. As DNA, the CDR3 is TGTGCCAGCAGGGGGACAGCCACTAACTATGGCTACACCTTC.

The genes are TRBV6-6 and TRBJ1-6; possible D gene TRBD1, 6 bases. The CDR3 consists of 19 residues. Trimming took 5 bases from V and 9 from J, leaving 29 bases between them. CDR1 and CDR2 from the germline V gene are MNHNY and SVGAGI (reference sequence). The CDR3 coding sequence is TGTGCCAGCAGTCGCACGACCGGGACACCCGTTTATGTGGGTTCACCCCTCCACTTT. Amino acids: CASSRTTGTPVYVGSPLHF.

The V and J genes are TRBV7-2 and TRBJ1-4, with 10 bases aligning to TRBD1. The J segment lost 8 bases and the V segment lost 5 bases, leaving 8 bases of the junction unmatched. The V gene's germline CDR1 is SGHTA and CDR2 FQGNSA. The CDR3 has 15 amino acids. This CDR3 reads CASSIFRDRGEKLFF. The CDR3 nucleotides read TGTGCCAGCAGCATATTCCGGGACAGGGGAGAAAAACTGTTTTTT.

Notes on this clone: The same CDR3 can be traced to other DNA sequences in this sample. The V gene is TRBV18, the J gene TRBJ2-5; D is uncertain. The CDR3 runs to 13 residues. From germline, CDR1 is KGHSH and CDR2 LQKENI. The V end lost 3 bases, the J end lost 5 bases, and 10 bases lay between the germline ends. CDR3 coding DNA: TGTGCCAGCTCACCCGGGTGGCAGGAGACCCAGTACTTC. This codes for CASSPGWQETQYF.

The rearrangement links TRBV6-2 or TRBV6-3 to TRBJ1-5; D is possibly TRBD1 (6 bases). Germline assignment: CDR1 MNHEY and CDR2 SVGEGT. Trimming took off 4 bases at V and 2 bases at J, with 12 bases between the two ends. There are 15 residues in the CDR3. This CDR3 is CASSSFQGRNQPQHF. CDR3 nucleotide sequence: TGTGCCAGCAGTTCATTCCAGGGGCGCAATCAGCCCCAGCATTTT.

The table lists this clone with a count of one. The J gene is TRBJ1-4, the V gene TRBV4-1; 10 bases line up with TRBD1. V dropped 1 base and J dropped 8; count of bases not matched to a gene: 7. This CDR3 comprises 16 residues. CDR1 and CDR2 from the germline V gene are MGHRA and YSYEKL. The CDR3 loop reads CASSQGLGQGSEKLFF. In DNA, the CDR3 is TGCGCCAGCAGCCAAGGGCTGGGACAGGGGAGCGAAAAACTGTTTTTT.

J is TRBJ2-3 and V is TRBV4-2, with 8 bases lining up with TRBD2. The V gene's germline CDR1 is LGHNA and CDR2 YNFKEQ. The CDR3 extends over 16 amino acids. Germline trimming cut 1 base from V and 6 bases from J; bases unmatched to any gene: 9. Written as DNA, the CDR3 is TGTGCCAGCAGCCAAGCCGGGAGGGGGGGCGCCGATACGCAGTATTTT. Its translation is CASSQAGRGGADTQYF.

The chain couples TRBV11-2 to TRBJ1-1; no reliable D call. This CDR3 contains 15 residues. Per the germline V gene, CDR1 is SGHAT and CDR2 is FQNNGV. V lost 0 bases and J lost 4, with 12 bases in between. The CDR3 coding sequence is TGTGCCAGCAGCTTAGATGGGAATGGTGGCACTGAAGCTTTCTTT. This codes for CASSLDGNGGTEAFF.

This chain links TRBV2 with TRBJ1-1; 7 positions agree with TRBD1. Germline lookup yields CDR1 SNHLY and CDR2 FYNNEI. The ends lost 6 bases at V and 3 bases at J; junction bases unmatched: 7. This CDR3 contains 14 residues. The CDR3 here is CASRGDSGYTEAFF. In DNA form, the CDR3 reads TGTGCCAGCAGGGGGGACAGTGGGTACACTGAAGCTTTCTTT.

The chain joins TRBV21-1 to TRBJ1-3. TRBV21-1 is designated a pseudogene. The CDR3 is made up of 12 amino acids. CDR3 in amino acids: CASQKPEDTIYF. The CDR3 DNA follows: TGTGCCAGCCAAAAACCTGAGGACACCATATATTTT.

The chain joins TRBV20-1 to TRBJ2-1; no clear D. V dropped 5 bases and J dropped 6 bases, with 8 bases sitting between them. Germline values: CDR1 DFQATT, CDR2 SNEGSKA (reference sequence). The CDR3 covers 11 residues. The CDR3 here is CSAPAVNEQFF. CDR3 DNA sequence: TGCAGTGCTCCCGCCGTCAATGAGCAGTTCTTC.

The V call is TRBV5-6, the J call TRBJ1-2; unclear D gene. The CDR3 loop spans 12 amino acids. In germline, CDR1 is SGHDT, CDR2 YYEEEE. V lost 8 bases and J lost 4, with 12 bases in between. CDR3 nucleotides: TGTGCCAGTTGTCCATTGGGCTATGGCTACACCTTC. This translates into CASCPLGYGYTF.

This chain connects TRBV27 to TRBJ1-1; D is ambiguous. The CDR3 has 11 residues. Germline assignment: CDR1 MNHEY and CDR2 SMNVEV (reference sequence). The V and J ends lost 6 bases and 4 bases respectively, with 6 bases between them. The CDR3 here is CASRWGTEAFF. CDR3 coding DNA: TGTGCCAGCAGATGGGGCACTGAAGCTTTCTTT.

This chain uses TRBV6-6 with TRBJ1-5; 8 bases line up with TRBD1. Germline values: CDR1 MNHNY, CDR2 SVGAGI (reference sequence). Trimming at V came to 8 bases and at J to 3 bases, leaving 6 bases not matched to a gene. The CDR3 totals 14 residues. CDR3 residues: CASRYRGANQPQHF. The CDR3 DNA follows: TGTGCCAGCCGATACAGGGGGGCCAATCAGCCCCAGCATTTT.

This sequence joins TRBV28 and TRBJ2-2; TRBD2 might be the D (5 bases). Germline V CDR1 and CDR2: MDHEN, SYDVKM. The CDR3 extends over 16 amino acids. Deletions cut 7 bases from V and 5 bases from J, with 20 bases between. CDR3 loop: CASTLPGGTETGELFF. The CDR3 DNA sequence: TGTGCCAGCACCCTCCCAGGAGGAACAGAAACCGGGGAGCTGTTTTTT.

The chain couples TRBV28 to TRBJ2-2, with TRBD2 matching 14 bases. Trimming removed 6 bases from V and 6 bases from J; junction bases left unmatched: 3. Germline V gene data show CDR1 as MDHEN and CDR2 as SYDVKM. This CDR3 comprises 15 residues. CDR3 loop: CASRGTSGGAGELFF. In DNA, the CDR3 is TGTGCCAGCAGGGGGACTAGCGGGGGAGCCGGGGAGCTGTTTTTT.

The rearrangement links TRBV4-3 to TRBJ2-1; TRBD2 aligns across 8 bases. The CDR3 runs to 15 residues. Looked up from germline, CDR1 is LGHNA and CDR2 is YSLEER. Germline trimming cut 4 bases from V and 6 bases from J; bases unmatched to any gene: 8. Here the CDR3 reads CASSLSLAGFNEQFF. DNA for the CDR3: TGCGCCAGCAGCCTATCGTTAGCGGGGTTCAATGAGCAGTTCTTC.

V is TRBV7-2 and J is TRBJ1-2; tentative D call: TRBD1 (6 bases). Per germline, CDR1 SGHTA and CDR2 FQGNSA. V was clipped by 8 bases and J by 9 bases, with 22 bases between them. The CDR3 is 14 amino acids. The CDR3: CASSPSGIGGSYTF. The CDR3, as DNA: TGTGCCAGCTCGCCAAGCGGGATAGGGGGGAGCTACACCTTC.

This chain connects TRBV6-2 or TRBV6-3 to TRBJ1-2; 10 bases fit TRBD1. CDR1 is MNHEY, CDR2 SVGEGT, per germline. The length of the CDR3 is 14 residues. The J segment lost 7 bases and the V segment lost 6 bases, leaving 8 bases of the junction unmatched. The CDR3 bases are TGTGCCAGCAGACCTTCCGGGACAGGGGTTGGCTACACCTTC. Translation gives CASRPSGTGVGYTF.

The CDR3 reads CASRSPGHSTDTQYF. The DNA of the CDR3 is TGTGCCAGTAGGTCCCCAGGACATTCCACAGATACGCAGTATTTT. The chain carries TRBV19 and TRBJ2-3; D possibly corresponds to TRBD1 (5 bases). Germline lookup yields CDR1 LNHDA and CDR2 SQIVND (reference sequence). The CDR3 is 15 amino acids. V was trimmed by 6 bases and J by 2 bases, leaving 15 bases between them.

CDR3 sequence (DNA): TGTGCCAGCTCAGCCTGGGGGACAGGGGGCATGGATCAGCCCCAGCATTTT. Its protein product is CASSAWGTGGMDQPQHF. V gene TRBV18 combines with J gene TRBJ1-5, with 12 bases matching TRBD1. This CDR3 is 17 amino acids long. Germline values: CDR1 KGHSH, CDR2 LQKENI. J was trimmed by 5 bases and V by 5 bases; bases with no gene match: 10.

The chain couples TRBV6-5 to TRBJ2-3, with 12 bases identical to TRBD2. Germline trimming cut 2 bases from V and 6 bases from J; bases unmatched to any gene: 3. The CDR3 runs to 15 residues. CDR1 is MNHEY, CDR2 SVGAGI, per germline. The DNA for the CDR3 is TGTGCCAGCAGTTACGCTAGCGGGGGGGCGGATACGCAGTATTTT. The encoded protein is CASSYASGGADTQYF.

This sequence joins TRBV18 and TRBJ2-2, with D perhaps matching TRBD1 (5 bases). The CDR3 is 14 residues long. Between the trimmed V and J ends, which lost 3 bases and 4 bases, there was a span of 9 bases. Germline lookup yields CDR1 KGHSH and CDR2 LQKENI. The CDR3: CASSPIRATGELFF. The CDR3 DNA reads as TGTGCCAGCTCACCGATCAGGGCCACCGGGGAGCTGTTTTTT. The complete variable domain, with remaining parts taken from reference TRBV18 and TRBJ2-2, reads NAGVMQNPRHLVRRRGQEARLRCSPMKGHSHVYWYRQLPEEGLKFMVYLQKENIIDESGMPKERFSAEFPKEGPSILRIQQVVRGDSAAYFCASSPIRATGELFFGEGSRLTVL.

This chain uses TRBV27 with TRBJ1-3, with TRBD1 matching over 11 bases. V was clipped by 6 bases and J by 5 bases; unmatched bases: 12. There are 17 residues in the CDR3. CDR1 is MNHEY, CDR2 SMNVEV, per germline (reference sequence). CDR3: CASSQNLRTGGRNTIYF. The CDR3, as DNA: TGTGCCAGCAGCCAAAACCTTCGGACAGGGGGCCGAAACACCATATATTTT.

The chain combines TRBV15 with TRBJ2-6, with D unresolved. Trimming left V 1 base short and J 4 bases short, with 8 bases between. The germline CDR1 and CDR2 sequences are LNHNV and YYDKDF (reference sequence). The CDR3 spans 15 residues. The CDR3 region has the DNA TGTGCCACCAGCAGAGCCTCGGCCGGGGCCAACGTCCTGACTTTC. It yields the protein CATSRASAGANVLTF.

This chain uses TRBV12-1 with TRBJ1-5. TRBV12-1 is given as a pseudogene. This CDR3 has 15 amino acids. DNA for the CDR3: TGTGCCAGGAGTACGATTAAAGATAGCAATCAGCCCCAGCATTTT. It encodes CARSTIKDSNQPQHF.

The V gene is TRBV11-3, the J gene TRBJ1-1, with D tentatively TRBD1 (5 bases). CDR1 is SGHNT and CDR2 is YENEEA in the germline V gene. The CDR3 is 13 amino acids. V shed 2 bases and J shed 3 bases, with 7 bases lying between them. CDR3 sequence reads: CASSLRGDTEAFF. In nucleotides, the CDR3 is TGTGCCAGCAGCTTAAGAGGGGACACTGAAGCTTTCTTT.

The V call is TRBV28, the J call TRBJ1-2; D gene ambiguous. This CDR3 contains 14 residues. V shed 4 bases and J shed 4 bases, with 13 bases lying between them. In germline, CDR1 is MDHEN, CDR2 SYDVKM. The CDR3 coding sequence is TGTGCCAGCAGTTCCCGTCCAAGGTCCTATGGCTACACCTTC. This encodes CASSSRPRSYGYTF.